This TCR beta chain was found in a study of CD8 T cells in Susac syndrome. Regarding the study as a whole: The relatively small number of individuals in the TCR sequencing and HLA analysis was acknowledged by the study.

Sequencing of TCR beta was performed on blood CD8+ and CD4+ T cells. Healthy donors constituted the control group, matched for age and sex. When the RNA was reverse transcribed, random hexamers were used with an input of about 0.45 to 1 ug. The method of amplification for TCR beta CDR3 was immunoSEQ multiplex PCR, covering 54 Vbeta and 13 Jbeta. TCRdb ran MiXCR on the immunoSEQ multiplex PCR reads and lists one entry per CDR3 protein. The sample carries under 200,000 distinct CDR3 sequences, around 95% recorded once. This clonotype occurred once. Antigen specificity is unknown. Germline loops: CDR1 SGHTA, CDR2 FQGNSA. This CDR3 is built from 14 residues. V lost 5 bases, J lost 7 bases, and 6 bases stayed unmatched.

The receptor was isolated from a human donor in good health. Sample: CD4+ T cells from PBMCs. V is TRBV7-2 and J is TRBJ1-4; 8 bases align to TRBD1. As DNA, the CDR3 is TGTGCCAGCAGCCGCGGACAGGGAGGTGAAAAACTGTTTTTT. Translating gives CASSRGQGGEKLFF.